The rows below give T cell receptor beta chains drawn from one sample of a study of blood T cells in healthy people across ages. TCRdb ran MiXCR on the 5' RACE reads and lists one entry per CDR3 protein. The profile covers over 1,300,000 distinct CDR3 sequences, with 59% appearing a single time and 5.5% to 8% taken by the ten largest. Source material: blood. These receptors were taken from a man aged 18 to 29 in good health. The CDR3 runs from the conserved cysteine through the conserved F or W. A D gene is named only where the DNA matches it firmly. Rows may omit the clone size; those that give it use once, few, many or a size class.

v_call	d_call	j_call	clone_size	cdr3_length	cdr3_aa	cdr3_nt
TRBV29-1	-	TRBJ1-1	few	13	CSAAGVMNTEAFF	TGCAGCGCAGCAGGGGTTATGAACACTGAAGCTTTCTTT
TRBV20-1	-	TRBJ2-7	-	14	CSASVGINRREQYF	TGCAGTGCTAGTGTGGGGATTAACCGGCGGGAGCAGTACTTC
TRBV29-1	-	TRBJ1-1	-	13	CSVSGTQNTEAFF	TGCAGCGTTTCCGGGACACAGAACACTGAAGCTTTCTTT
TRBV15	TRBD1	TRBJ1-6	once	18	CATSTTGQGYLTYSPLHF	TGTGCCACCAGCACGACCGGACAGGGCTATCTAACGTATTCACCCCTCCACTTT
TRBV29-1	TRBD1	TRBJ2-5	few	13	CSDRQGSRETQYF	TGCAGCGATAGACAGGGGAGTAGAGAGACCCAGTACTTC
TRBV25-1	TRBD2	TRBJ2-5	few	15	CASSAVAGVRETQYF	TGTGCCAGCAGTGCAGTAGCGGGAGTGAGGGAGACCCAGTACTTC
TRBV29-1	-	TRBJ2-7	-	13	CSASRTSYNEQYF	TGCAGCGCATCCCGGACTTCCTACAATGAGCAGTACTTC
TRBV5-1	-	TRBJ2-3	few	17	CASNYRGAGHRTDTQYF	TGCGCCAGCAACTACCGGGGAGCGGGACACCGCACAGATACGCAGTATTTT
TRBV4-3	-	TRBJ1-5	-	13	CASSQDQRQPQHF	TGCGCCAGCAGCCAAGACCAGCGTCAGCCCCAGCATTTT
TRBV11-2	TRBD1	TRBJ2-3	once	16	CASSPLQGPRGNTQYF	TGTGCCAGCAGCCCTTTACAGGGGCCACGCGGAAATACGCAGTATTTT
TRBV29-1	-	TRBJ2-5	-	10	CSVPTETQYF	TGCAGCGTTCCTACAGAGACCCAGTACTTC